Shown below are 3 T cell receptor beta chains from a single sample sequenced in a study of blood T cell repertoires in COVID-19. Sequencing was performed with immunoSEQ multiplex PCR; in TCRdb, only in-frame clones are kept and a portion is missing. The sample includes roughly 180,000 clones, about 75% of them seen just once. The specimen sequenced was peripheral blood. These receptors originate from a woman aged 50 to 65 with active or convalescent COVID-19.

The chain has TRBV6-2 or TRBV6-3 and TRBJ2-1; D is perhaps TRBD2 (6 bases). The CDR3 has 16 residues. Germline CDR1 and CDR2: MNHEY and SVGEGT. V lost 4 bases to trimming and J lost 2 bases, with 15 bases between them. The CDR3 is CASSSPGLTPYNEQFF. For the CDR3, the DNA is TGTGCCAGCAGTTCCCCGGGACTCACACCCTACAATGAGCAGTTCTTC.

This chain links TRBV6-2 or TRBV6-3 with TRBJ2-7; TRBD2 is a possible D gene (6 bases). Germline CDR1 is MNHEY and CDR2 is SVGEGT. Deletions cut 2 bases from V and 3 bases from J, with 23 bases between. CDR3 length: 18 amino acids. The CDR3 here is CASSYLRGAQADNYEQYF. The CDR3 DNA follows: TGTGCCAGCAGTTACCTCCGCGGGGCCCAGGCTGATAACTACGAGCAGTACTTC.

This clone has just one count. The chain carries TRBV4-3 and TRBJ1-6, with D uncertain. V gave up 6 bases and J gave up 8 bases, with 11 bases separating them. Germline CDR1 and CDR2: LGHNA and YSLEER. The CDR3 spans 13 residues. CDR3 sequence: CASSLRYYSPLHF. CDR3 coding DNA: TGCGCCAGCAGTCTCCGCTACTATTCACCCCTCCACTTT.